The present entry profiles one T cell receptor beta chain with its context. This specimen belongs to a study of cytomegalovirus exposure and HLA in healthy donors. Trimming cost V 6 bases and J 4 bases; bases outside gene matches: 4. The germline V gene has CDR1 SQVTM and CDR2 ANQGSEA. This CDR3 is built from 13 residues. This table comes from immunoSEQ multiplex PCR, and its TCRdb copy is limited to in-frame clones, with some not included. The table includes some 150,000 clones, 70% to 90% detected once. The chain has TRBV29-1 and TRBJ2-1; 9 positions agree with TRBD2. Sequencing was carried out using PBMCs. The TCR was taken from a woman younger than 45 in good health and CMV-seropositive. The CDR3: CSVRTSEYNEQFF. The CDR3 bases are TGCAGCGTGAGGACTAGCGAGTACAATGAGCAGTTCTTC.